This entry features one TCR beta chain sequence. Its specificity is not known. V dropped 6 bases and J dropped 9; count of bases not matched to a gene: 10. The germline V gene encodes CDR1 MGHDK and CDR2 SYGVNS. The CDR3 has 16 amino acids. Although they were nominally healthy when sampled, donors likely had unrecorded immune exposures. The data originate from a study of cytomegalovirus exposure and HLA in healthy donors. Points from the study as a whole: Common viral pathogens were later found to be apparently linked to several of the most significant clusters. A later analysis found TCR association rates differed by HLA locus, highest for DRB1 and lowest for HLA-C.

It was with 60 Vbeta and 13 Jbeta primers that the PCR ran. The method was immunoSEQ multiplex PCR; TCRdb's version includes in-frame clones alone and lacks a portion of them. The data show about 150,000 clones, with approximately 81% seen just once and more than 2% held by the top ten. The V gene is TRBV25-1, the J gene TRBJ2-1, with 14 bases matching TRBD2. The clonotype was recovered from a woman under 30 in good health and CMV-seronegative. The material sequenced was PBMCs. The CDR3 here is CASRLSGLAGAGEQFF. DNA for the CDR3: TGTGCCAGCAGGCTCTCGGGACTAGCGGGAGCGGGTGAGCAGTTCTTC.